This T cell receptor (beta chain) is from a study of CD8 T cells in ankylosing spondylitis. Each CDR3 protein gets one entry after TCRdb re-called the 5' RACE reads with MiXCR. The table has more than 650,000 distinct CDR3 sequences, roughly 10% seen once. Notes on the study in general: Within ankylosing spondylitis blood, a TCR beta motif made up of eight or nine highly homologous variants appeared to be characteristic.

Germline V gene lookup returns CDR1 SGHRS and CDR2 YFSETQ. V gave up 4 bases and J gave up 4 bases, with 13 bases separating them. The CDR3 is made up of 14 amino acids. This clonotype was observed at least ten times. Its antigen is unknown. Sequencing was carried out using blood, either unsorted or a sorted T cell fraction (not recorded which). The chain has TRBV5-1 and TRBJ2-3, with D perhaps matching TRBD1 (6 bases). The receptor's source is a male donor with ankylosing spondylitis. The CDR3 DNA follows: TGCGCCAGCAGCGCCACAGGGCGGGCAGATACGCAGTATTTT. Its protein is CASSATGRADTQYF. Full variable domain (rest looked up from reference TRBV5-1 and TRBJ2-3): KAGVTQTPRYLIKTRGQQVTLSCSPISGHRSVSWYQQTPGQGLQFLFEYFSETQRNKGNFPGRFSGRQFSNSRSEMNVSTLELGDSALYLCASSATGRADTQYFGPGTRLTVL.